This T cell receptor beta chain was identified in a study of blood T cell repertoires in COVID-19 (dated by TCRdb to the early 2020s). Regarding the study in general: The collaborator samples originated in the United States, Italy and Spain and spanned the acute and convalescent phases of COVID-19. The prospective study material was composed of cDNA or gDNA derived from T cells, B-cell-depleted T cells, or PBMCs. Where HLA class I and class II types were available, the types were taken from metadata supplied by the sample provider, not from assay-based typing. A de-identified subject ID, COVID-19 status, age in years and sex were almost always included in the sample metadata. The dataset comprised deeply sampled blood TCRbeta repertoires from subjects exposed to, actively infected with, or recovered from COVID-19. The samples were drawn from the first 160 participants of the ongoing ImmuneRACE study and from over a thousand subjects provided by 6 global collaborators. The repertoires were released in a freely available public database meant as a resource for research on the immune response to SARS-CoV-2.

The immunoSEQ Assay, a bias-controlled multiplex PCR, was used to amplify TCRbeta CDR3 regions from genomic DNA. The original methods were these. The number of nucleated cells in each sample was estimated by amplification of reference gene primers within the assay. To quantify the absolute abundance of each unique TCRbeta CDR3 rearrangement, sequence reads were collapsed and filtered. For each sample, productive Simpson clonality was calculated as the square root of Simpson's diversity index across productive rearrangements. TCRdb mirrors the immuneACCESS table, restricted to in-frame sequences. Some clones are absent from its copies; in checked studies, under half trace to an unresolved V gene, and the reason for the others is unknown. The V and J calls and clone size come from that table; D and trimming were worked out from the DNA. The sample table lists 25,000 to 40,000 clones, 88% of them with a count of one. The ten largest clonotypes hold 14% of the sample.

The study at large found these results: The amount of clinical and demographic metadata varied by source and participant and was provided uncurated.

About this clone itself: Its antigen is still unknown. No base-level quality is on record; no much larger clone is a single base apart.

The collaborating institutions used their own protocols to collect whole blood in K2EDTA tubes. Collaborator samples were shipped for TCRbeta analysis as frozen whole blood, isolated PBMCs, or DNA extracted from either sample type. The junction carries 23 bases between V and J, which are trimmed by 5 bases and 4 bases respectively. Counted from cysteine to phenylalanine, this CDR3 has 17 amino acids. Just CDR3 DNA is preserved here, 51 bases in frame from base 1. The germline V gene (reference sequence) yields SEHNR for CDR1 and FQNEAQ for CDR2. The source material was peripheral blood. The TCR originated in a human donor with active COVID-19. The donor label of this sample is uncertain. Recombination linked TRBV7-9 to TRBJ1-1, with TRBD1 tentatively as D gene (6 bases match). The nucleotides read TGTGCCAGCAGCCAAGAGGCCGGGGGGGCGGCGAGCACTGAAGCTTTCTTT. The translation is CASSQEAGGAASTEAFF.